The T cell receptor (beta chain) under discussion was sequenced for a study of OX40 agonist ivuxolimab in advanced cancers. CDR3 size: 16 residues. In germline, CDR1 is SGHAT, CDR2 FQNNGV. V shed 5 bases, J shed 2 bases, and the junction held 4 bases outside the gene matches. Clones were read by immunoSEQ multiplex PCR, and TCRdb kept only the in-frame ones, dropping some. In the table there are approximately 68,000 clones, approximately 87% of which are singletons. In this sample, this clone turned up a few times. Its antigen remains unidentified. The sample holds other DNA sequences that translate to the same CDR3. People who had autoimmune disease history or systemic immunosuppression were excluded. Study-level findings and limits: In a subset of nonresponders, normalized T-cell clonal expansion was also low. CD4+ and CD8+ T cells in blood underwent clonal expansion by week 6 at 0.1 to 3.0 mg/kg. On average, a greater number of expanded clones characterised CD8+ T cells relative to CD4+.

Sequences were derived from CD4+ or CD8+ T cells sorted from blood, sampled in a trial of the OX40 agonist ivuxolimab. The receptor was isolated from an adult with an advanced solid tumor such as melanoma, head and neck, liver or kidney cancer. The chain is built from TRBV11-2 and TRBJ2-3; 13 bases are shared with TRBD2. CDR3 protein: CASSPLAGGPTDTQYF. CDR3 nucleotides: TGTGCCAGCAGCCCACTAGCGGGAGGGCCCACAGATACGCAGTATTTT.